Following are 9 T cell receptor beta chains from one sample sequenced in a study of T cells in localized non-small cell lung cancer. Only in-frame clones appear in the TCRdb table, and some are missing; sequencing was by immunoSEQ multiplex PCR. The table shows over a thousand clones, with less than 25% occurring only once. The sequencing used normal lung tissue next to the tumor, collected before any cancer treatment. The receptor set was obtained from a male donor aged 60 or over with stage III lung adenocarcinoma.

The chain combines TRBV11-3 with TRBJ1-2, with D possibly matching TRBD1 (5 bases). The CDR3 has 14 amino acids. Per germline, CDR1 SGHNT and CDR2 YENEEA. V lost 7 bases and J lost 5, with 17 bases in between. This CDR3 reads CASTPRSGGYGYTF. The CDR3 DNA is TGTGCCAGCACCCCCCGGTCGGGGGGGTATGGCTACACCTTC.

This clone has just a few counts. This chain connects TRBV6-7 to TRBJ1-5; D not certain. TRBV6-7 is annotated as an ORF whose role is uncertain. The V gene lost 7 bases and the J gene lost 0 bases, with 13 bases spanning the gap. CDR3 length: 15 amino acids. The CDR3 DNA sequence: TGTGCCAGCATCGGTGGGTACTATAGCAATCAGCCCCAGCATTTT. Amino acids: CASIGGYYSNQPQHF.

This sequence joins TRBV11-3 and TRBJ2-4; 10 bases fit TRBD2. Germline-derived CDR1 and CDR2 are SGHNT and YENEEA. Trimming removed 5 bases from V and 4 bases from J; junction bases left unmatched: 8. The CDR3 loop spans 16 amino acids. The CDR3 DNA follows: TGTGCCAGCAGCCCGCCGGGACTAGCGTATAAAAACATTCAGTACTTC. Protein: CASSPPGLAYKNIQYF.

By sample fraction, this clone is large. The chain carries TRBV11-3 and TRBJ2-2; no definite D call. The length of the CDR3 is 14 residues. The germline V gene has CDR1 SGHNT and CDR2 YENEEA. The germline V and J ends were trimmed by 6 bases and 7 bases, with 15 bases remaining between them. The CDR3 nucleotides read TGTGCCAGCAGTCCCACACTCCTTCACGGGGAGCTGTTTTTT. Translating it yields CASSPTLLHGELFF.

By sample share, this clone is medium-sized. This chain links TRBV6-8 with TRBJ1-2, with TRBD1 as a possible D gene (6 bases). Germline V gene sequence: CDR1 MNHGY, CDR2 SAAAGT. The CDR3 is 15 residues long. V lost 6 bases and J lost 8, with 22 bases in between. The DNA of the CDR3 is TGTGCCAGCAGCGATAACCCCGGGGGCGGTCGGGGCTACACCTTC. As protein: CASSDNPGGGRGYTF.

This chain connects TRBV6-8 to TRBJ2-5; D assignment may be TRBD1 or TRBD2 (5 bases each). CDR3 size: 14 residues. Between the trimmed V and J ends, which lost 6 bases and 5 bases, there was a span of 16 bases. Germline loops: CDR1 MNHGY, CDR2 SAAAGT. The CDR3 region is CASSSGWGGETQYF. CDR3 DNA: TGTGCCAGCAGCTCGGGATGGGGCGGCGAGACCCAGTACTTC.

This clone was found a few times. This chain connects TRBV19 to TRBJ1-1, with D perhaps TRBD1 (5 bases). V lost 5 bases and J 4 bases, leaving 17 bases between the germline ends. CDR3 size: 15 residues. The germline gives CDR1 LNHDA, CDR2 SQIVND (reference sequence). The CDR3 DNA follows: TGTGCCAGTAGTGGGGGATTGGGATGGGGCACTGAAGCTTTCTTT. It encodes CASSGGLGWGTEAFF.

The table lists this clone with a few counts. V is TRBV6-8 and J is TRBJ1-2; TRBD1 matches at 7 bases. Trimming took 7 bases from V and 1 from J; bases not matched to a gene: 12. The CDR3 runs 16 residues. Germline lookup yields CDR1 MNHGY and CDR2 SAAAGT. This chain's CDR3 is CASTTGSTSINYGYTF. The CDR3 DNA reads TGTGCCAGCACGACAGGGTCCACCTCAATTAACTATGGCTACACCTTC.

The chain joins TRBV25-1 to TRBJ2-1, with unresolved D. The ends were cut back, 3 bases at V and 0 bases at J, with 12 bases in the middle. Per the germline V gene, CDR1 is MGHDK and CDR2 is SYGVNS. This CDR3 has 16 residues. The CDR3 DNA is TGTGCCAGCAGTGAGTCCCTACATAGCTCCTACAATGAGCAGTTCTTC. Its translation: CASSESLHSSYNEQFF.